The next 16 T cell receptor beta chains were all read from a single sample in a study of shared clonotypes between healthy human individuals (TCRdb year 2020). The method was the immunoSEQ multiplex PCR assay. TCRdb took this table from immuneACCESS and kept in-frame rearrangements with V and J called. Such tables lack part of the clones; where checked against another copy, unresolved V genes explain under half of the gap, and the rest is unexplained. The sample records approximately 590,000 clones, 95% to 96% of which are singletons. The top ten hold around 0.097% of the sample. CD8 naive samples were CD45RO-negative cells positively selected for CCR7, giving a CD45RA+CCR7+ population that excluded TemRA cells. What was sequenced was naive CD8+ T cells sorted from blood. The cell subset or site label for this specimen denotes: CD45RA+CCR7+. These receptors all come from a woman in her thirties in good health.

CDR3 in DNA: TGTGCCAGCGGCGGACTAGCGGTAAATGAGCAGTTCTTC. Amino acid sequence: CASGGLAVNEQFF. The chain combines TRBV28 with TRBJ2-1; the match to TRBD2 covers 10 bases. Germline trimming cut 8 bases from V and 7 bases from J; bases unmatched to any gene: 5. CDR1 and CDR2 from the germline V gene are MDHEN and SYDVKM. This CDR3 is 13 amino acids long.

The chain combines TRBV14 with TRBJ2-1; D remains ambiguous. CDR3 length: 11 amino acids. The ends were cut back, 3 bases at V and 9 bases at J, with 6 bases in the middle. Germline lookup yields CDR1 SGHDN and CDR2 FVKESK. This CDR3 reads CASSHGIEQFF. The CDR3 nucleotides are TGTGCCAGCAGCCATGGTATTGAGCAGTTCTTC.

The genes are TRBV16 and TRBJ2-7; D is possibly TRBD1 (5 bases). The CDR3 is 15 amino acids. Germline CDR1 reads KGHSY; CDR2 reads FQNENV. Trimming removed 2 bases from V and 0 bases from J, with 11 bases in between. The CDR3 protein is CASSQSGDSSYEQYF. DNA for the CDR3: TGTGCCAGCAGCCAAAGTGGAGACAGCTCCTACGAGCAGTACTTC.

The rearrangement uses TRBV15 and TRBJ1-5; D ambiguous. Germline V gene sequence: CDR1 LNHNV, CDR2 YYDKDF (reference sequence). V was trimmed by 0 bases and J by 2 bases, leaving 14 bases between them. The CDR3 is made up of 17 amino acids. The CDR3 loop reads CATSREVLEGGNQPQHF. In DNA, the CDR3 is TGTGCCACCAGCAGAGAGGTTCTTGAGGGAGGCAATCAGCCCCAGCATTTT. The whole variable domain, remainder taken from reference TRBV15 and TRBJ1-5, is DAMVIQNPRYQVTQFGKPVTLSCSQTLNHNVMYWYQQKSSQAPKLLFHYYDKDFNNEADTPDNFQSRRPNTSFCFLDIRSPGLGDTAMYLCATSREVLEGGNQPQHFGDGTRLSIL.

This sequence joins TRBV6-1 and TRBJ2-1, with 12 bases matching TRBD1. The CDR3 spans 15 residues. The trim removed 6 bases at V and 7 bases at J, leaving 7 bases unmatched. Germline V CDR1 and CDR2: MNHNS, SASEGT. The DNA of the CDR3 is TGTGCCAGCAGGAGTCGGGACAGGGGGCGGAATGAGCAGTTCTTC. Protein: CASRSRDRGRNEQFF.

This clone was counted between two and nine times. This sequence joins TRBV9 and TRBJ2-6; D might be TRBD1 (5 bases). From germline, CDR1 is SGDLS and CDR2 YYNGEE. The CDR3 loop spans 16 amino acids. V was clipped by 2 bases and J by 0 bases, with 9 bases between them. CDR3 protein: CASSVDSYSGANVLTF. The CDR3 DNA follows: TGTGCCAGCAGCGTCGACAGTTACTCTGGGGCCAACGTCCTGACTTTC.

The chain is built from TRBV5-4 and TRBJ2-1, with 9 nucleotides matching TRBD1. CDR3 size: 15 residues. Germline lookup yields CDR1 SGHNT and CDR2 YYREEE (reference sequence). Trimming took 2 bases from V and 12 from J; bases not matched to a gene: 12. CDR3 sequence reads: CASSFEGTGSSGQFF. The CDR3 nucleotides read TGTGCCAGCAGCTTTGAGGGGACAGGGTCCTCGGGGCAGTTCTTC.

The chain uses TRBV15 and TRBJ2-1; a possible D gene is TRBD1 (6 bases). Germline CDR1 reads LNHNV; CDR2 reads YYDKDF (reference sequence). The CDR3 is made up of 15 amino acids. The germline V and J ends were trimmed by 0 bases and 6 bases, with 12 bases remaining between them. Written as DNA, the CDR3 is TGTGCCACCAGCAGAGACAGGGGAAGGAGCAATGAGCAGTTCTTC. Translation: CATSRDRGRSNEQFF.

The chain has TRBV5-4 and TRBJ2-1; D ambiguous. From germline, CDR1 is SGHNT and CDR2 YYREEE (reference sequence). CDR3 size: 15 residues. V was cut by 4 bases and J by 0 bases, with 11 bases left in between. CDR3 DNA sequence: TGTGCCAGCAGCCATCACTCTAGCTCCTACAATGAGCAGTTCTTC. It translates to CASSHHSSSYNEQFF.

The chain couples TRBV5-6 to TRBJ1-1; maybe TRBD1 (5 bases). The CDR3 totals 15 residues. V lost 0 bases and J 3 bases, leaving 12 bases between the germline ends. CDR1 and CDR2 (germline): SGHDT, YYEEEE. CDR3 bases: TGTGCCAGCAGCTTGGAGGCAGGGACTCACACTGAAGCTTTCTTT. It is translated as CASSLEAGTHTEAFF. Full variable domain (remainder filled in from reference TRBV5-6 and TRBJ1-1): DAGVTQSPTHLIKTRGQQVTLRCSPKSGHDTVSWYQQALGQGPQFIFQYYEEEERQRGNFPDRFSGHQFPNYSSELNVNALLLGDSALYLCASSLEAGTHTEAFFGQGTRLTVV.

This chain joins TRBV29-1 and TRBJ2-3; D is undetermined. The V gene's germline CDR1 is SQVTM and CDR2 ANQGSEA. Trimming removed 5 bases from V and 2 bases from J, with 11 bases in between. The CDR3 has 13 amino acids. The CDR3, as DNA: TGCAGCGTTAACTCGCCATACACAGATACGCAGTATTTT. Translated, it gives CSVNSPYTDTQYF.

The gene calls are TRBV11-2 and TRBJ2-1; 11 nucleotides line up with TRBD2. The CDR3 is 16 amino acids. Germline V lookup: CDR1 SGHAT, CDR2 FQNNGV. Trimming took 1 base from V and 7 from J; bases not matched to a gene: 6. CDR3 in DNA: TGTGCCAGCAGCTTAGCACTAGCGGGAGAGGGGAATGAGCAGTTCTTC. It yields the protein CASSLALAGEGNEQFF.

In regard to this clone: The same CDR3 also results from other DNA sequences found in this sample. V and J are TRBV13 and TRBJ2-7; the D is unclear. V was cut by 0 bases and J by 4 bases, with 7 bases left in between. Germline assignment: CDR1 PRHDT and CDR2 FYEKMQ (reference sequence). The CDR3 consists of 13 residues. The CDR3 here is CASSLGTSYEQYF. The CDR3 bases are TGTGCCAGCAGCTTAGGAACGAGTTACGAGCAGTACTTC.

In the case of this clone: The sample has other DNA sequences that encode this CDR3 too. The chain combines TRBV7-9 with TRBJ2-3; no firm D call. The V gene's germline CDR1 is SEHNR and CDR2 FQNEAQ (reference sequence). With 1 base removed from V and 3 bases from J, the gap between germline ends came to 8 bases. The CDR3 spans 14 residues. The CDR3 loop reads CASSLGTGTDTQYF. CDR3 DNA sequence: TGTGCCAGCAGCTTAGGAACCGGGACAGATACGCAGTATTTT.

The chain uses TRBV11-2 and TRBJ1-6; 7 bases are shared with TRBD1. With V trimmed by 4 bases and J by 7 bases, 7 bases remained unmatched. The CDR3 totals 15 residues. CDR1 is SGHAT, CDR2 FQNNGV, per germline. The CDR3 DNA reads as TGTGCCAGCAGCTCCGAACAGGGGTTGAATTCACCCCTCCACTTT. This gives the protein CASSSEQGLNSPLHF.

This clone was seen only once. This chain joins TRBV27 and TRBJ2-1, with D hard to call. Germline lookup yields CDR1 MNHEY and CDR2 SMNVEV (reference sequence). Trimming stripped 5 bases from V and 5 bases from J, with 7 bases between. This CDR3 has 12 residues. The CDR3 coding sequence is TGTGCCAGCAGTAACGACAACAATGAGCAGTTCTTC. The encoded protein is CASSNDNNEQFF.